These 20 T cell receptor beta chains were all obtained from the same sample, sequenced in a study of shared clonotypes between healthy human individuals. The method was immunoSEQ multiplex PCR; TCRdb's version includes in-frame clones alone and lacks a portion of them. The sample lists around 600,000 clones; almost 97% were seen once. The material sequenced was naive CD4+ T cells sorted from blood. Subset denoted: CD45RA+ positively selected. The receptors shown here come from a woman in her 30s in good health.

The chain employs TRBV5-4 and TRBJ1-1, with D unclear. Trimming shortened V by 2 bases and J by 1 base, and 9 bases separated the two germline ends. The CDR3 is made up of 14 amino acids. Germline loops: CDR1 SGHNT, CDR2 YYREEE (reference sequence). CDR3 sequence (DNA): TGTGCCAGCAGCTTAGCCACGGGGAACACTGAAGCTTTCTTT. This encodes CASSLATGNTEAFF. The whole variable domain, remainder taken from reference TRBV5-4 and TRBJ1-1, is ETGVTQSPTHLIKTRGQQVTLRCSSQSGHNTVSWYQQALGQGPQFIFQYYREEENGRGNFPPRFSGLQFPNYSSELNVNALELDDSALYLCASSLATGNTEAFFGQGTRLTVV.

V usage is TRBV6-5 and J usage is TRBJ2-3; a weak D match, TRBD2 (6 bases). Germline V gene data show CDR1 as MNHEY and CDR2 as SVGAGI. The CDR3 runs 13 residues. V lost 6 bases and J lost 5, with 12 bases in between. CDR3 residues: CASRAGGEDTQYF. DNA of the CDR3: TGTGCCAGCAGGGCTGGAGGGGAAGATACGCAGTATTTT.

This chain links TRBV28 with TRBJ2-2; TRBD2 agrees at 9 bases. J lost 7 bases, V lost 8 bases, and 8 bases had no gene match. There are 14 residues in the CDR3. From germline, CDR1 is MDHEN and CDR2 SYDVKM. Written as DNA, the CDR3 is TGTGCCAGCGGGCTTAGCGGGAGTGTCGGGGAGCTGTTTTTT. This codes for CASGLSGSVGELFF.

The rearrangement links TRBV28 to TRBJ2-7, with 7 bases that match TRBD1. The CDR3 extends over 12 amino acids. Losses at the gene ends were 4 bases for V and 13 bases for J; bases not matched to a gene: 10. CDR1 is MDHEN, CDR2 SYDVKM, per germline. The CDR3 region is CASSSFRQGTYF. The CDR3 DNA is TGTGCCAGCAGTTCCTTCAGACAGGGAACTTACTTC.

The J gene is TRBJ2-1, the V gene TRBV6-4, with D possibly matching TRBD2 (6 bases). This CDR3 is built from 15 residues. Germline CDR1 and CDR2: MRHNA and SNTAGT. Between the trimmed V and J ends, which lost 4 bases and 1 base, there was a span of 11 bases. As DNA, the CDR3 is TGTGCCAGCAGTGCGGGAGTGGGATCCTACAATGAGCAGTTCTTC. Protein: CASSAGVGSYNEQFF.

The chain is built from TRBV6-5 and TRBJ1-4; TRBD1 is a possible D gene (5 bases). This CDR3 spans 15 amino acids. Germline V lookup: CDR1 MNHEY, CDR2 SVGAGI. V was cut by 4 bases and J by 0 bases, with 9 bases left in between. CDR3 region: CASSLTVATNEKLFF. The CDR3, as DNA: TGTGCCAGCAGTTTGACAGTTGCAACTAATGAAAAACTGTTTTTT.

This chain links TRBV28 with TRBJ2-2, with TRBD2 matching 12 bases. Germline V gene data show CDR1 as MDHEN and CDR2 as SYDVKM. The CDR3 loop spans 16 amino acids. Germline trimming cut 4 bases from V and 5 bases from J; bases unmatched to any gene: 5. CDR3 DNA sequence: TGTGCCAGCAGTTCGACTAGCGGGAGCCAAACCGGGGAGCTGTTTTTT. It codes for CASSSTSGSQTGELFF.

This chain uses TRBV7-8 with TRBJ2-1; 7 bases agree with TRBD2. This CDR3 comprises 17 residues. In germline, CDR1 is SGHVS, CDR2 FQNEAQ. With 3 bases clipped from V and 0 bases from J, the junction kept 8 bases outside the gene matches. CDR3 amino acids: CASSFIALAASYNEQFF. CDR3 nucleotide sequence: TGTGCCAGCAGCTTTATCGCGCTAGCGGCCTCCTACAATGAGCAGTTCTTC. Drawing the rest from reference TRBV7-8 and TRBJ2-1, the complete variable domain is GAGVSQSPRYKVAKRGQDVALRCDPISGHVSLFWYQQALGQGPEFLTYFQNEAQLDKSGLPSDRFFAERPEGSVSTLKIQRTQQEDSAVYLCASSFIALAASYNEQFFGPGTRLTVL.

As regards this clone: Within the sample, other DNA sequences also encode this same CDR3. The chain couples TRBV28 to TRBJ2-3; the D gene is possibly TRBD2 (6 bases). Germline lookup yields CDR1 MDHEN and CDR2 SYDVKM. V lost 2 bases, J lost 3 bases, and 6 bases lay in between. This CDR3 is built from 13 residues. The CDR3 loop reads CASSLGGTDTQYF. The CDR3 DNA follows: TGTGCCAGCAGTTTAGGGGGGACAGATACGCAGTATTTT.

This rearrangement joins TRBV19 to TRBJ2-4; D is unresolved. The CDR3 totals 15 residues. V was shortened by 6 bases and J by 0 bases, with 12 bases between the two germline ends. CDR1 and CDR2 from the germline V gene are LNHDA and SQIVND (reference sequence). In nucleotides, the CDR3 is TGTGCCAGTAGCCCAAATCGGCTAGCCAAAAACATTCAGTACTTC. Translating it yields CASSPNRLAKNIQYF. The full variable domain, its missing parts supplied by reference TRBV19 and TRBJ2-4, is DGGITQSPKYLFRKEGQNVTLSCEQNLNHDAMYWYRQDPGQGLRLIYYSQIVNDFQKGDIAEGYSVSREKKESFPLTVTSAQKNPTAFYLCASSPNRLAKNIQYFGAGTRLSVL.

CDR3 amino acids: CASSLGGRAGNEQFF. The CDR3, as DNA: TGTGCCAGCAGTTTAGGCGGGAGGGCCGGCAATGAGCAGTTCTTC. The V call is TRBV28, the J call TRBJ2-1; 9 bases agree with TRBD2. The V gene end was trimmed by 2 bases and the J gene end by 6 bases; junction bases not matched to a gene: 5. The CDR3 totals 15 residues. Germline V CDR1 and CDR2: MDHEN, SYDVKM. The variable domain in full, completed from reference TRBV28 and TRBJ2-1, reads DVKVTQSSRYLVKRTGEKVFLECVQDMDHENMFWYRQDPGLGLRLIYFSYDVKMKEKGDIPEGYSVSREKKERFSLILESASTNQTSMYLCASSLGGRAGNEQFFGPGTRLTVL.

The V gene is TRBV9, the J gene TRBJ1-1, with D perhaps TRBD1 (6 bases). The CDR3 contains 15 residues. The V and J ends lost 0 bases and 5 bases respectively, with 14 bases between them. CDR1 is SGDLS, CDR2 YYNGEE, per germline. The CDR3 DNA follows: TGTGCCAGCAGCGTAGTTCCACAGGGAGGGACTGAAGCTTTCTTT. This encodes CASSVVPQGGTEAFF.

This chain uses TRBV15 with TRBJ1-2; 7 bases agree with TRBD1. This CDR3 has 16 amino acids. CDR1 is LNHNV and CDR2 is YYDKDF in the germline V gene (reference sequence). V was pared by 0 bases and J by 4 bases, with 8 bases of the junction left unmatched. CDR3 residues: CATSREVRQGLYGYTF. CDR3 bases: TGTGCCACCAGCAGAGAAGTAAGACAGGGTCTCTATGGCTACACCTTC.

This sequence joins TRBV27 and TRBJ1-6; 8 nucleotides agree with TRBD1. Trimming at V came to 4 bases and at J to 6 bases, leaving 5 bases not matched to a gene. Germline V gene data show CDR1 as MNHEY and CDR2 as SMNVEV (reference sequence). This CDR3 is built from 15 residues. In DNA form, the CDR3 reads TGTGCCAGCAGTTGGAGGACAGGGCGTAATTCACCCCTCCACTTT. Protein: CASSWRTGRNSPLHF.

This clone appeared a single time. The chain combines TRBV28 with TRBJ1-6, with a tentative D call TRBD1 (5 bases). The CDR3 is 15 amino acids. Between the trimmed V and J ends, which lost 6 bases and 8 bases, there was a span of 17 bases. Germline CDR1 MDHEN, CDR2 SYDVKM. DNA for the CDR3: TGTGCCAGCAGCCAGGGTACGCCAGTTGATTCACCCCTCCACTTT. It translates to CASSQGTPVDSPLHF.

V usage is TRBV18 and J usage is TRBJ1-5; possibly TRBD1 for D (5 bases). V dropped 5 bases and J dropped 0 bases, with 14 bases sitting between them. In germline, CDR1 is KGHSH, CDR2 LQKENI. The CDR3 totals 16 residues. CDR3 region: CASSTGTPDSNQPQHF. DNA of the CDR3: TGTGCCAGCTCAACGGGGACGCCCGATAGCAATCAGCCCCAGCATTTT.

The chain uses TRBV5-1 and TRBJ2-5; 9 bases agree with TRBD2. Germline loops: CDR1 SGHRS, CDR2 YFSETQ. The CDR3 runs to 16 residues. V shed 0 bases, J shed 2 bases, and the junction held 5 bases outside the gene matches. Written as DNA, the CDR3 is TGCGCCAGCAGCTTGGCCGGCGGGAGGGGACAAGAGACCCAGTACTTC. It codes for CASSLAGGRGQETQYF.

V usage is TRBV28 and J usage is TRBJ1-1, with 7 bases lining up with TRBD1. CDR1 is MDHEN, CDR2 SYDVKM, per germline. CDR3 length equals 15 residues. J lost 6 bases, V lost 10 bases, and 17 bases had no gene match. In DNA form, the CDR3 reads TGTGCCACGCACAGGGGCGCCCTTTCGTCCTCTGAAGCTTTCTTT. Its translation is CATHRGALSSSEAFF.

The gene calls are TRBV5-1 and TRBJ1-1; D is perhaps TRBD1 (6 bases). In germline, CDR1 is SGHRS, CDR2 YFSETQ. CDR3 size: 13 residues. V lost 1 base to trimming and J lost 4 bases, with 8 bases between them. The CDR3 nucleotides are TGCGCCAGCAGCTTGCAGGGGCCCACTGAAGCTTTCTTT. This gives the protein CASSLQGPTEAFF.

The chain has TRBV19 and TRBJ1-1; 8 bases are shared with TRBD1. After removal of 6 bases from V and 4 bases from J, the junction contained 10 bases not matched to a gene. Germline V gives CDR1 LNHDA, CDR2 SQIVND (reference sequence). The CDR3 runs 15 residues. The chain's CDR3 is CASSNGAGGGTEAFF. In DNA, the CDR3 is TGTGCCAGTAGCAATGGCGCAGGGGGCGGCACTGAAGCTTTCTTT.